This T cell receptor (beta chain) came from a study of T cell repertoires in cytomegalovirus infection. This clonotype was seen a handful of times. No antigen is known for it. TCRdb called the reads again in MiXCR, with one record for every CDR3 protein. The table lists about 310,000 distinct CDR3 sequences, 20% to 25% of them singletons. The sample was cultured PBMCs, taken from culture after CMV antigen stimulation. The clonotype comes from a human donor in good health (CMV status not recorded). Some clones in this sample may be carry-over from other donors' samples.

Here the CDR3 DNA reads TGTGCCAGCAGCCAAGTCGGTGCAGGAGGGGACTTAAGTTATGGCTACACCTTC. It codes for CASSQVGAGGDLSYGYTF. The chain uses TRBV4-2 and TRBJ1-2, with D perhaps matching TRBD1 (5 bases). This CDR3 contains 18 residues. The germline gives CDR1 LGHNA, CDR2 YNFKEQ. V lost 1 base and J 5 bases, leaving 23 bases between the germline ends.